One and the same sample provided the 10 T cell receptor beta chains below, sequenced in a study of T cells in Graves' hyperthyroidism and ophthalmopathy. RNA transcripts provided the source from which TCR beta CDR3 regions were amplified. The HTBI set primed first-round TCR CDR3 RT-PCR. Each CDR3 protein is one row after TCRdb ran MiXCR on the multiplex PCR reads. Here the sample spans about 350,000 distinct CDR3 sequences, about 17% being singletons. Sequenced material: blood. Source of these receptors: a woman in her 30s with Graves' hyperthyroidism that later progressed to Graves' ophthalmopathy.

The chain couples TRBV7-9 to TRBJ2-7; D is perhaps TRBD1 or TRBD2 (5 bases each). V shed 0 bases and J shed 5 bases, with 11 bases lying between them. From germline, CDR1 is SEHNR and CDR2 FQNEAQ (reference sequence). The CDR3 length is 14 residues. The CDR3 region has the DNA TGTGCCAGCAGCTTAGCGGGGGTCAACCACGAGCAGTACTTC. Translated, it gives CASSLAGVNHEQYF.

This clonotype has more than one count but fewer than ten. The CDR3 coding sequence is TGTGCCTGGAGTGTACAGGGATCAGTCTACGAGCAGTACTTC. Translated: CAWSVQGSVYEQYF. The V call is TRBV30, the J call TRBJ2-7; D perhaps matches TRBD1 (6 bases). CDR3 length equals 14 residues. Trimming removed 0 bases from V and 3 bases from J, with 12 bases in between. CDR1 is GTSNPN and CDR2 is SVGIG in the germline V gene (reference sequence). Full variable domain (outside the CDR3, taken from reference TRBV30 and TRBJ2-7): SQTIHQWPATLVQPVGSPLSLECTVEGTSNPNLYWYRQAAGRGLQLLFYSVGIGQISSEVPQNLSASRPQDRQFILSSKKLLLSDSGFYLCAWSVQGSVYEQYFGPGTRLTVT.

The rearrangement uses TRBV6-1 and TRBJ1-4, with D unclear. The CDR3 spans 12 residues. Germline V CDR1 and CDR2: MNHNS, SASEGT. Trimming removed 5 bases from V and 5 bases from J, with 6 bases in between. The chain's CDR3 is CASSSPNEKLFF. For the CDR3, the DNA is TGTGCCAGCAGTTCCCCCAATGAAAAACTGTTTTTT.

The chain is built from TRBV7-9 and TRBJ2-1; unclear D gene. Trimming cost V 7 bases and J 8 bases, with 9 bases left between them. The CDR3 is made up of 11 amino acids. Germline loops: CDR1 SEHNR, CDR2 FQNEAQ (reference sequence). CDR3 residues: CASTQDYEQFF. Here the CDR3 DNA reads TGTGCCAGCACGCAGGATTATGAGCAGTTCTTC.

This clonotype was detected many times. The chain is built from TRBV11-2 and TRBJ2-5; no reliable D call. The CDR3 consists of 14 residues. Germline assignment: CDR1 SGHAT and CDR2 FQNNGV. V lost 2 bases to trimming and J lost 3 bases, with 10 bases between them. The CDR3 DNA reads TGTGCCAGCAGCTTAAAGCACAGTGAAGAGACCCAGTACTTC. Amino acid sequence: CASSLKHSEETQYF.

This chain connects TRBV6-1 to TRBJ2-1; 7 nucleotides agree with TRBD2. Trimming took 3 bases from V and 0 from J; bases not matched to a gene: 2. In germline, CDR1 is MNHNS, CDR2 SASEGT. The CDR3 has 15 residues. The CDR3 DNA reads TGTGCCAGCAGTGACGGGGGGTACTCCTACAATGAGCAGTTCTTC. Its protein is CASSDGGYSYNEQFF.

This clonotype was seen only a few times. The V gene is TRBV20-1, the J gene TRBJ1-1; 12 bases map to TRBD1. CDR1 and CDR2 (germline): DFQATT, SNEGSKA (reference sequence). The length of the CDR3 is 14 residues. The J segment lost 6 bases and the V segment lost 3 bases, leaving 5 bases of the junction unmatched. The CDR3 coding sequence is TGCAGTGCTAGTTTGGGACAGGGGGCCTCTGAAGCTTTCTTT. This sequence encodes CSASLGQGASEAFF.

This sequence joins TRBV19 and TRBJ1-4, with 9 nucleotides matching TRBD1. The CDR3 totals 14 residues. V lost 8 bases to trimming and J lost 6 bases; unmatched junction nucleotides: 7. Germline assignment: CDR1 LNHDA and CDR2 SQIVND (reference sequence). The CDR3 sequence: CASAADRGHEKLFF. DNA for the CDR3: TGTGCCAGTGCCGCGGACAGGGGTCATGAAAAACTGTTTTTT.

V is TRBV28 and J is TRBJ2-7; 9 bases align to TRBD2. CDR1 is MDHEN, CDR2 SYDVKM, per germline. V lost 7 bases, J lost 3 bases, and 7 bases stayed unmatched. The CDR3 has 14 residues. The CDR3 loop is CASKRPSGIYEQYF. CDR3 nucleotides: TGTGCCAGCAAACGCCCTAGCGGGATCTACGAGCAGTACTTC.

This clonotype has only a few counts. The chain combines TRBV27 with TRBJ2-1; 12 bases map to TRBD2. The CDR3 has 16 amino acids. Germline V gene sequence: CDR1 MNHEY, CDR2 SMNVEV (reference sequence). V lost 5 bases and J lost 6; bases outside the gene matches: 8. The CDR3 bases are TGTGCCAGCAGTGCGCAACTAGCGGGGGGTTTCAATGAGCAGTTCTTC. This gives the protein CASSAQLAGGFNEQFF.